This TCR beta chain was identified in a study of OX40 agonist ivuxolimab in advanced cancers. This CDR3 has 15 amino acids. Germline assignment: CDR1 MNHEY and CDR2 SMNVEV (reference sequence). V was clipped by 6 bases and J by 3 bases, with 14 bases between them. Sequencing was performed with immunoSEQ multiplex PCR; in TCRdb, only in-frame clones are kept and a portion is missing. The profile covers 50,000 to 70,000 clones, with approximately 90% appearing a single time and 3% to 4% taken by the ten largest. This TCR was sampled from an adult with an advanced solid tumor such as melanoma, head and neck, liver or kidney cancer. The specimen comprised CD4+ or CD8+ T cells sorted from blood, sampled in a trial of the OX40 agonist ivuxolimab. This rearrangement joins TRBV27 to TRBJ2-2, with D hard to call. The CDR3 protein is CASSDRLGDTGELFF. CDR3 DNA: TGTGCCAGCAGCGACCGCCTTGGGGACACCGGGGAGCTGTTTTTT.